This T cell receptor beta chain was documented in a study of chemoradiotherapy in HPV16-positive cancers. General study points: In HPV16-positive patients, HPV-responsive T-cell expansion tracked better recurrence-free survival.

TCRdb's copy holds only in-frame clones and misses some; the assay was immunoSEQ multiplex PCR. The table has roughly 25,000 clones, 94% seen once; the top ten hold 2.7%. V lost 5 bases and J 10 bases, leaving 15 bases between the germline ends. In germline, CDR1 is SEHNR, CDR2 FQNEAQ (reference sequence). CDR3 size: 14 residues. This clone was seen only once. The antigen remains unidentified. This sample was obtained from a patient who underwent chemoradiotherapy. This receptor was identified in a human donor with HPV-associated anogenital cancer. The chain uses TRBV7-9 and TRBJ1-6; D is unclear. CDR3 in DNA: TGTGCCAGCAGCCCAACCGCCAGAACCTCACCCCTCCACTTT. Translated: CASSPTARTSPLHF.